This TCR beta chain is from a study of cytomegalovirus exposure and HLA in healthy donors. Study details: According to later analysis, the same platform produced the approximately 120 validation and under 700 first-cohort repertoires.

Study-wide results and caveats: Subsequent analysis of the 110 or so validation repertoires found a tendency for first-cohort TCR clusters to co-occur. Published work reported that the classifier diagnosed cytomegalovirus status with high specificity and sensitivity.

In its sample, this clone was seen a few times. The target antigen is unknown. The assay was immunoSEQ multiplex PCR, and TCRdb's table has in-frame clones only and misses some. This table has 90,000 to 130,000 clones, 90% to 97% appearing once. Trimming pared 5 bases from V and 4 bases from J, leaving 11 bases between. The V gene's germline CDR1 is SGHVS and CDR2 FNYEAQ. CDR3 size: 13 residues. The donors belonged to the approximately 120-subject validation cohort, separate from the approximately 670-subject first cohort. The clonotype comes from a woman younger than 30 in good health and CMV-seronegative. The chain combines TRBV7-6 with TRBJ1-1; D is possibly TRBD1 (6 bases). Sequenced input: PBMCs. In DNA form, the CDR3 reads TGTGCCAGCAGCCTGACAGGAATCACTGAAGCTTTCTTT. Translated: CASSLTGITEAFF.